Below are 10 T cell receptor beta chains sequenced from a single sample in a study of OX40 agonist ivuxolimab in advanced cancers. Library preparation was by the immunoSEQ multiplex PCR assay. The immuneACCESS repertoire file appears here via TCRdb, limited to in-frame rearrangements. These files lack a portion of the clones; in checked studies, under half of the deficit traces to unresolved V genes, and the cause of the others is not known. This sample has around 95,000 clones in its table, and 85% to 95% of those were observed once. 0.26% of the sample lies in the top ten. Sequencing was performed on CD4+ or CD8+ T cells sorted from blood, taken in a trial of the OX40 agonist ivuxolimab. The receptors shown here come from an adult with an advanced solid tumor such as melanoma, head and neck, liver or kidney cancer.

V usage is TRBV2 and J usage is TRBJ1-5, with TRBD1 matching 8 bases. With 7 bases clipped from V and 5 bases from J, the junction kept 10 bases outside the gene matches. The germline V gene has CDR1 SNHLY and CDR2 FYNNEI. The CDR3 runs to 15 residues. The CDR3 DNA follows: TGTGCCAGCAAAGATAGTGGACAGGGCCATCAGCCCCAGCATTTT. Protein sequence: CASKDSGQGHQPQHF.

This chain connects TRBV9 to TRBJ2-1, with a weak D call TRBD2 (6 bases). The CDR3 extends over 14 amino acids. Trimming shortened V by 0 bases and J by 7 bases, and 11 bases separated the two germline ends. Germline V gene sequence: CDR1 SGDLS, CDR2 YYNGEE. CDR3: CASSVDGSSNEQFF. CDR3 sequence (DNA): TGTGCCAGCAGCGTAGACGGGAGTAGTAATGAGCAGTTCTTC.

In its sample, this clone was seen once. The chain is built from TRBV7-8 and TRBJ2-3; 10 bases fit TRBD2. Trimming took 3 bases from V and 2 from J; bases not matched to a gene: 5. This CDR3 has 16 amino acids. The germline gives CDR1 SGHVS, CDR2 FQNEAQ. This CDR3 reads CASSFIAGGPTDTQYF. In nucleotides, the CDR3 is TGTGCCAGCAGCTTCATAGCGGGGGGACCCACAGATACGCAGTATTTT.

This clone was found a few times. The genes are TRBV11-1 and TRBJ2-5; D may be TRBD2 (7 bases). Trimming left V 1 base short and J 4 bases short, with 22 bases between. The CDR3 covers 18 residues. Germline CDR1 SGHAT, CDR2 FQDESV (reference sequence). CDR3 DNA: TGTGCCAGCAGCTTAGGGTTCGGTGCTGGGGGGGCCGGAGAGACCCAGTACTTC. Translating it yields CASSLGFGAGGAGETQYF.

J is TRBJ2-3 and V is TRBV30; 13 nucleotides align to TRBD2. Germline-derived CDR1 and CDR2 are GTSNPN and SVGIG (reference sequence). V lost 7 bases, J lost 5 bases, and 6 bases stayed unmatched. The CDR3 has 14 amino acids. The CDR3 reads CAFRLAGGVDTQYF. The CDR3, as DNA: TGTGCCTTTCGACTAGCGGGAGGCGTAGATACGCAGTATTTT.

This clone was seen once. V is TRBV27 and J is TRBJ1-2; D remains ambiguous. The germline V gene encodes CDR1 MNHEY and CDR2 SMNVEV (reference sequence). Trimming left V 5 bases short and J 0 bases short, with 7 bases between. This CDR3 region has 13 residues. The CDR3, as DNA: TGTGCCAGCAGTATGAAGTCTAACTATGGCTACACCTTC. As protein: CASSMKSNYGYTF.

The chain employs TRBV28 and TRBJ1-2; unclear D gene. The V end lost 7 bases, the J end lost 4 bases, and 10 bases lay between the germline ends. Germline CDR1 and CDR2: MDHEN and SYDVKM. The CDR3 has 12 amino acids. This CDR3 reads CASTDYGYGYTF. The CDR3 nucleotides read TGTGCCAGCACCGACTACGGCTATGGCTACACCTTC.

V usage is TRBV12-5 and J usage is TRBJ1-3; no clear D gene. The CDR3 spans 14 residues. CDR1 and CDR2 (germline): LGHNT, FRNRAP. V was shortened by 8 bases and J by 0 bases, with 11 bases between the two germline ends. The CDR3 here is CASSGPYSGNTIYF. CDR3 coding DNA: TGTGCTAGTTCCGGGCCATACTCTGGAAACACCATATATTTT.

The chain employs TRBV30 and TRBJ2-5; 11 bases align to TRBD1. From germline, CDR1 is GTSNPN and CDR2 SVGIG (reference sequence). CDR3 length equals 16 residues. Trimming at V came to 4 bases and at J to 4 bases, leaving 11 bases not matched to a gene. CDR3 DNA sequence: TGTGCCTGGAACGGGCAGGACAGGGGGCAAGTAGAGACCCAGTACTTC. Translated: CAWNGQDRGQVETQYF.

This chain's CDR3 is CASSGTGRNQPQHF. CDR3 bases: TGTGCCAGCAGTGGGACAGGGAGAAATCAGCCCCAGCATTTT. This chain uses TRBV6-5 with TRBJ1-5; 9 bases line up with TRBD1. This CDR3 spans 14 amino acids. J gave up 4 bases and V 5 bases, and 3 bases lay outside the gene matches. Per the germline V gene, CDR1 is MNHEY and CDR2 is SVGAGI.